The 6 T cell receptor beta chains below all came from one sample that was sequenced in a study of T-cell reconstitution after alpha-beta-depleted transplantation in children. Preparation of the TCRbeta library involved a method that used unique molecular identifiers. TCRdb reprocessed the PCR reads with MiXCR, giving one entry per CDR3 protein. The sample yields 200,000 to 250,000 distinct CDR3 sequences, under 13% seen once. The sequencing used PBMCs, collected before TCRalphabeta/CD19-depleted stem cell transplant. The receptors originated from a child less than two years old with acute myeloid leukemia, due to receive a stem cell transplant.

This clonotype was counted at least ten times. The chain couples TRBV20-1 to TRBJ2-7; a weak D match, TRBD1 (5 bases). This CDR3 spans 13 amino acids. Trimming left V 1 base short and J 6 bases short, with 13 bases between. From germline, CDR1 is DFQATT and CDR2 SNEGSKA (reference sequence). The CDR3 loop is CSARGQGWSEQYF. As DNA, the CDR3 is TGCAGTGCTAGAGGGCAGGGATGGAGCGAGCAGTACTTC.

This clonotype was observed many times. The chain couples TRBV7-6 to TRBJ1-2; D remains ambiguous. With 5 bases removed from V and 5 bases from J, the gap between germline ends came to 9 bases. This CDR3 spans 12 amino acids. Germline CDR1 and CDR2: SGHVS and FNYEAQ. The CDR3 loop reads CASSPQLYGYTF. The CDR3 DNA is TGTGCCAGCAGCCCCCAGCTATATGGCTACACCTTC.

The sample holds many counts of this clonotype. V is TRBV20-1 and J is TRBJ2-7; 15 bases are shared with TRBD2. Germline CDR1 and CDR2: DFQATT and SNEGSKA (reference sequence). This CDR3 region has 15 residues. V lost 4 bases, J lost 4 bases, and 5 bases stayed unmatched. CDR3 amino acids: CSATGLAGGAYEQYF. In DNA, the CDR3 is TGCAGTGCTACGGGACTAGCGGGAGGTGCGTACGAGCAGTACTTC.

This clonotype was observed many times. DNA for the CDR3: TGTGCCAGCAGGTCATACGAGGAAGGGGAGCGTGCCGGGGAGCTGTTTTTT. Translating it yields CASRSYEEGERAGELFF. The J gene is TRBJ2-2, the V gene TRBV7-6, with D perhaps assigned TRBD1 or TRBD2 (5 bases each). V was clipped by 6 bases and J by 6 bases, with 23 bases between them. This CDR3 spans 17 amino acids. The germline V gene encodes CDR1 SGHVS and CDR2 FNYEAQ.

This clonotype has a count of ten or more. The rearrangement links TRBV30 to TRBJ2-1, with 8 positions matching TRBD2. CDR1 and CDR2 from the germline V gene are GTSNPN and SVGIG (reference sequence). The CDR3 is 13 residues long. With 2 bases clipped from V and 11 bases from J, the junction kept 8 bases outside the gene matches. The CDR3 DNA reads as TGTGCCTGGAGTCCCCTCGGCGGGGGGAAGCAGTTCTTC. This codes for CAWSPLGGGKQFF.

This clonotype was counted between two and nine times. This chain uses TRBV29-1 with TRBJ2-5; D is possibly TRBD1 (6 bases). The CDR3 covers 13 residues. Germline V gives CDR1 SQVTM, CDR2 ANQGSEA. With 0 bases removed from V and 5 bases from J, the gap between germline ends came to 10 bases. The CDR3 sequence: CSVEDVQGETQYF. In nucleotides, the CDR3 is TGCAGCGTTGAAGATGTCCAGGGGGAGACCCAGTACTTC.